The clone carrying this T cell receptor beta chain was seen ten or more times. Its specificity is not known. This specimen belongs to a study of read filtering for tumor transcriptome and immune sequencing. On the study more broadly: Under ten patients were R-ISS I, 16 were R-ISS II, over 5 were R-ISS III. Whole-study results and caveats: Without single-read clonotypes, shared clonotype proportions correlated more between IR-seq and RNA-seq.

At the time of active disease, bone marrow was collected from every patient. The library was built from 400 to 500 ng RNA with molecular barcoded adaptors for alpha/delta and beta/gamma chains. TCRdb itself ran the reads through MiXCR, one entry per CDR3 protein. Altogether 130,000 or so distinct CDR3 sequences are present, under 15% being singletons, with the ten largest covering 7.5% to 9.5%. V lost 4 bases, J lost 5 bases, and 13 bases lay in between. The V gene's germline CDR1 is SGHKS and CDR2 YYEKEE (reference sequence). The CDR3 runs 13 residues. The receptor's source is a donor at least 40 years old with multiple myeloma. Sequencing was done on a sample of a population of CD138-negative cells sorted from bone marrow. The rearrangement uses TRBV5-5 and TRBJ2-7; D might be TRBD1 or TRBD2, each matching 5 bases. The CDR3 protein is CASSLRAGDEQYF. CDR3 DNA: TGTGCCAGCAGCCTCAGGGCCGGGGACGAGCAGTACTTC.